This is a list of T cell receptor beta chains from one sample in a study of blood T cell repertoires in COVID-19. The data were produced by immunoSEQ multiplex PCR, yet TCRdb's version contains in-frame clones alone and is incomplete. The top ten clones hold approximately 4% of a sample with under 300,000 clones, 85% to 90% of them seen once. Sequencing was done on a sample of peripheral blood. The receptor set was obtained from a man in his late teens or twenties with active or convalescent COVID-19. The CDR3 runs from the conserved cysteine through the conserved F or W. The D gene is left open where the match is weak. Clone size is given for some rows only: seen once, a few or many times, or a class if the clone is expanded.

abundance	v_gene	j_gene	d_gene	CDR3aa	CDR3nt
.	TRBV5-1	TRBJ1-2	.	CASSFQGLDGYTF	TGCGCCAGCAGCTTTCAGGGACTGGATGGCTACACCTTC
.	TRBV28	TRBJ1-4	TRBD1	CASSTEGASREKLFF	TGTGCCAGCAGTACAGAGGGGGCCTCGAGGGAAAAACTGTTTTTT
once	TRBV19	TRBJ2-7	.	CASRGGIGAVDEQYF	TGTGCCAGTAGAGGTGGTATCGGCGCGGTTGACGAGCAGTACTTC
.	TRBV29-1	TRBJ1-5	TRBD1	CSVQGDNQPQHF	TGCAGCGTCCAGGGGGACAATCAGCCCCAGCATTTT
.	TRBV7-6	TRBJ1-5	.	CASSLDPGTNQPQHF	TGTGCCAGCAGCTTAGACCCTGGCACCAATCAGCCCCAGCATTTT
.	TRBV10-1	TRBJ2-3	TRBD2	CASSSTSGGIYTQYF	TGCGCCAGCAGCTCAACTAGCGGGGGAATTTATACGCAGTATTTT
.	TRBV15	TRBJ2-7	TRBD1	CATSEGAGGSYEQYF	TGTGCCACCAGCGAGGGAGCAGGGGGCAGTTACGAGCAGTACTTC
.	TRBV12-3/TRBV12-4	TRBJ2-1	.	CASSLRLYNEQFF	TGTGCCAGCAGTTTAAGACTGTACAATGAGCAGTTCTTC
.	TRBV6-5	TRBJ2-1	TRBD2	CASSYERGGRDEQFF	TGTGCCAGCAGTTACGAGCGGGGGGGCCGCGATGAGCAGTTCTTC
.	TRBV18	TRBJ2-3	.	CASSPEVSTDTQYF	TGTGCCAGCTCACCAGAGGTGAGCACAGATACGCAGTATTTT
.	TRBV11-3	TRBJ1-3	.	CASSLEFQDNISGNTIYF	TGTGCCAGCAGCTTAGAGTTTCAGGACAACATCTCTGGAAACACCATATATTTT
.	TRBV7-2	TRBJ2-7	.	CASSLSNYEQYF	TGTGCCAGCAGCTTATCTAATTACGAGCAGTACTTC
.	TRBV3-1/TRBV3-2	TRBJ2-1	TRBD2	CASSYLAGVEQFF	TGTGCCAGCAGCTACCTAGCGGGGGTCGAGCAGTTCTTC
once	TRBV28	TRBJ2-3	TRBD2	CASTMLAGRGGTQYF	TGTGCCAGCACAATGCTAGCGGGGAGAGGGGGTACGCAGTATTTT
few	TRBV2	TRBJ2-7	TRBD2	CASSVPGTSGEQYF	TGTGCCAGCAGTGTCCCCGGGACTAGCGGCGAGCAGTACTTC
.	TRBV7-2	TRBJ2-3	TRBD2	CASSWGLASSTDTQYF	TGTGCCAGCAGCTGGGGACTAGCGAGTAGCACAGATACGCAGTATTTT
.	TRBV27	TRBJ1-1	.	CASSLSGGAYTEAFF	TGTGCCAGCAGTTTATCCGGGGGGGCGTACACTGAAGCTTTCTTT
.	TRBV2	TRBJ2-1	TRBD2	CASSSGLAGGWYNEQFF	TGTGCCAGCAGTTCAGGACTAGCGGGGGGATGGTACAATGAGCAGTTCTTC
.	TRBV28	TRBJ2-7	TRBD1	CASSMTGGTSYEQYF	TGTGCCAGCAGTATGACAGGGGGGACTTCCTACGAGCAGTACTTC
.	TRBV11-3	TRBJ1-2	.	CASSLGAGPIYDYTF	TGTGCCAGCAGCTTAGGAGCGGGGCCGATCTATGACTACACCTTC
.	TRBV10-3	TRBJ2-3	TRBD2	CAISEPEELAGAPTDTQYF	TGTGCCATCAGTGAGCCGGAAGAACTAGCGGGAGCTCCCACAGATACGCAGTATTTT
.	TRBV27	TRBJ1-2	.	CASSLAANYGYTF	TGTGCCAGCAGTTTGGCAGCTAACTATGGCTACACCTTC
.	TRBV6-5	TRBJ2-3	.	CASTPAGDSDTQYF	TGTGCCAGCACCCCGGCTGGGGACTCAGATACGCAGTATTTT
.	TRBV7-3	TRBJ2-3	TRBD2	CASSLGLAEDTQYF	TGTGCCAGCAGCTTAGGACTAGCGGAAGATACGCAGTATTTT
few	TRBV7-6	TRBJ2-7	.	CASSPTRDFIGEQYF	TGTGCCAGCAGCCCGACCCGGGACTTCATCGGGGAGCAGTACTTC
.	TRBV29-1	TRBJ1-3	.	CSVAALGPVPSYSGNTIYF	TGCAGCGTTGCGGCACTGGGCCCCGTCCCTTCATACTCTGGAAACACCATATATTTT
.	TRBV5-1	TRBJ2-7	TRBD2	CASSRGGGSSYEQYF	TGCGCCAGCAGCCGGGGGGGTGGCAGCTCCTACGAGCAGTACTTC
.	TRBV7-9	TRBJ1-6	TRBD1	CASSALQGASPLHF	TGTGCCAGCAGCGCCTTACAGGGGGCTTCACCCCTCCACTTT
.	TRBV19	TRBJ2-1	TRBD2	CASRDSGTSGDGVRDEQFF	TGTGCCAGTAGGGACTCCGGGACTAGCGGAGATGGCGTTCGGGATGAGCAGTTCTTC
.	TRBV7-2	TRBJ2-3	.	CASSLKNLAGSSTDTQYF	TGTGCCAGCAGCTTAAAAAACCTGGCGGGCTCTAGCACAGATACGCAGTATTTT
.	TRBV3-1/TRBV3-2	TRBJ2-2	.	CASSYGTPNTGELFF	TGTGCCAGCAGCTACGGGACTCCGAACACCGGGGAGCTGTTTTTT
.	TRBV27	TRBJ1-4	TRBD1	CASSPRQGVREKLFF	TGTGCCAGCAGCCCTAGACAGGGGGTAAGGGAAAAACTGTTTTTT
.	TRBV30	TRBJ2-7	TRBD1	CAWDNDRVLYEQYF	TGTGCCTGGGATAATGACAGGGTCCTTTACGAGCAGTACTTC
.	TRBV6-5	TRBJ1-1	.	CASRRKSETEAFF	TGTGCCAGCAGGCGGAAGTCGGAGACTGAAGCTTTCTTT
few	TRBV5-6	TRBJ1-2	.	CASSFQKNYGYTF	TGTGCCAGCTCTTTTCAGAAGAACTATGGCTACACCTTC
.	TRBV20-1	TRBJ1-2	.	CSASEVAANYGYTF	TGCAGTGCTAGTGAAGTGGCAGCTAACTATGGCTACACCTTC
once	TRBV6-5	TRBJ2-7	TRBD2	CASSPRASGAYEQYF	TGTGCCAGCAGTCCTCGGGCTAGCGGGGCCTACGAGCAGTACTTC
once	TRBV27	TRBJ2-3	.	CASTPVGGVRYRADTQYF	TGTGCCAGCACCCCGGTGGGGGGGGTTCGTTACAGGGCAGATACGCAGTATTTT
.	TRBV27	TRBJ2-7	.	CASSQTGGTYEQYF	TGTGCCAGCAGTCAAACTGGAGGGACCTACGAGCAGTACTTC
few	TRBV29-1	TRBJ1-6	.	CSAQQGSGTPLHF	TGCAGCGCCCAACAGGGTTCTGGGACACCCCTCCACTTT
few	TRBV6-2/TRBV6-3	TRBJ2-7	TRBD2	CASSNGLAGAYEQYF	TGTGCCAGCAGCAACGGACTAGCGGGGGCCTACGAGCAGTACTTC
.	TRBV7-8	TRBJ1-2	.	CASSLGRDYGYTF	TGTGCCAGCAGCTTAGGCCGGGACTATGGCTACACCTTC
.	TRBV6-1	TRBJ2-1	.	CASSDGGLPQFF	TGTGCCAGCAGTGATGGGGGCCTTCCACAGTTCTTC
once	TRBV5-6	TRBJ2-5	TRBD2	CASSFLARGGVKETQYF	TGTGCCAGCAGCTTCTTGGCGCGGGGGGGCGTTAAAGAGACCCAGTACTTC
.	TRBV6-6	TRBJ1-6	TRBD1	CASSLDRLSSPLHF	TGTGCCAGCAGTCTGGACAGGCTGAGCTCACCCCTCCACTTT
.	TRBV5-1	TRBJ1-1	.	CASSLAAGESEAFF	TGCGCCAGCAGCTTGGCTGCAGGCGAGTCTGAAGCTTTCTTT
.	TRBV5-5	TRBJ1-2	.	CASRLPGSDYGYTF	TGTGCCAGCAGGCTTCCCGGGTCCGATTATGGCTACACCTTC
.	TRBV6-5	TRBJ1-4	.	CASSYSLQTTNEKLFF	TGTGCCAGCAGTTACTCCTTGCAGACAACTAATGAAAAACTGTTTTTT
.	TRBV7-2	TRBJ1-5	.	CASSPWGGQPQHF	TGTGCCAGCAGCCCGTGGGGGGGTCAGCCCCAGCATTTT
once	TRBV10-3	TRBJ2-7	TRBD2	CAISGTSGSYEQYF	TGTGCCATCAGTGGGACTAGCGGTAGCTACGAGCAGTACTTC
.	TRBV9	TRBJ2-1	.	CASSVSGYNEQFF	TGTGCCAGCAGCGTTTCGGGTTACAATGAGCAGTTCTTC
.	TRBV5-1	TRBJ1-3	.	CASSLAGGSGNTIYF	TGCGCCAGCAGCTTGGCGGGCGGGTCTGGAAACACCATATATTTT
few	TRBV6-5	TRBJ2-7	TRBD1	CASSYFPGQSYEQYF	TGTGCCAGCAGTTACTTTCCGGGACAGTCCTACGAGCAGTACTTC
.	TRBV6-5	TRBJ2-7	.	CASSRSGTGYEQYF	TGTGCCAGCAGCAGATCCGGGACTGGGTACGAGCAGTACTTC